Presented here are 7 T cell receptor beta chains from one specimen sequenced in a study of T-cell memory formation after mild COVID-19. Each CDR3 protein gets one entry after TCRdb re-called the 5' RACE reads with MiXCR. This sample yields about 420,000 distinct CDR3 sequences, of which 20% to 25% are seen a single time; 13% belongs to the top ten. Sequencing used PBMCs or a T cell subset sorted from them (not recorded which). These receptors were taken from an adult woman who had mild COVID-19 (a few samples of this study predate the infection). Cell type and time point are not known.

The chain uses TRBV6-4 and TRBJ2-1; the D gene is possibly TRBD2 (5 bases). Germline CDR1 MRHNA, CDR2 SNTAGT. Trimming removed 5 bases from V and 4 bases from J, with 15 bases in between. This CDR3 contains 15 residues. CDR3 sequence: CASSSNLGEYNEQFF. CDR3 nucleotide sequence: TGTGCCAGCAGTTCCAACCTTGGGGAGTACAATGAGCAGTTCTTC.

Notes on this clonotype: A read error may account for a junction end that differs from germline. The chain uses TRBV27 and TRBJ2-1; D is unclear. In germline, CDR1 is MNHEY, CDR2 SMNVEV (reference sequence). CDR3 size: 13 residues. The CDR3 protein is CASSPDQGPGRRF. In DNA form, the CDR3 reads TGTGCCAGCAGTCCGGACCAAGGGCCGGGTCGGCGCTTC.

This clonotype was picked up a small number of times. The rearrangement joins TRBV27 to TRBJ2-7, with TRBD2 as a possible D gene (6 bases). Germline loops: CDR1 MNHEY, CDR2 SMNVEV (reference sequence). Trimming took 7 bases from V and 5 from J, leaving 33 bases between them. The CDR3 covers 19 residues. For the CDR3, the DNA is TGTGCCAGCACCGTCCGAATGACTAGTACCGGTACTTTCGTCAACGAGCAGTACTTC. Amino acid sequence: CASTVRMTSTGTFVNEQYF.

This clonotype was counted a few times. The gene calls are TRBV5-1 and TRBJ2-3, with 12 bases aligning to TRBD2. CDR3 length equals 17 residues. Germline V gives CDR1 SGHRS, CDR2 YFSETQ. V lost 4 bases to trimming and J lost 2 bases; unmatched junction nucleotides: 8. CDR3 amino acids: CASSPETSGGPTDTQYF. The DNA of the CDR3 is TGCGCCAGCAGCCCGGAGACTAGCGGGGGACCCACAGATACGCAGTATTTT.

This chain connects TRBV6-1 to TRBJ1-5; a weak D match, TRBD1 (6 bases). Per the germline V gene, CDR1 is MNHNS and CDR2 is SASEGT. Trimming removed 4 bases from V and 11 bases from J, with 15 bases in between. The CDR3 runs to 13 residues. The CDR3, as DNA: TGTGCCAGCAGTGGGCTACAGGGTCCGTCCCAGCATTTT. It yields the protein CASSGLQGPSQHF.

This chain joins TRBV4-1 and TRBJ2-2; 8 nucleotides line up with TRBD2. V lost 1 base to trimming and J lost 4 bases; unmatched junction nucleotides: 2. The CDR3 sequence is 15 residues long. Germline assignment: CDR1 MGHRA and CDR2 YSYEKL. CDR3 amino acids: CASSQATSATGELFF. For the CDR3, the DNA is TGCGCCAGCAGCCAAGCGACTAGCGCCACCGGGGAGCTGTTTTTT.

This clonotype was observed a few times. This sequence joins TRBV27 and TRBJ2-7; TRBD1 is a possible D gene (6 bases). V was cut by 8 bases and J by 3 bases, with 20 bases left in between. The CDR3 is 15 residues long. The germline V gene has CDR1 MNHEY and CDR2 SMNVEV (reference sequence). The CDR3 DNA is TGTGCCAGCCATACCGGGACACGTGGACACTACGAGCAGTACTTC. It is translated as CASHTGTRGHYEQYF.